In its sample, the clone carrying this TCR beta chain was seen many times. The data derive from a study of T cells in Graves' hyperthyroidism and ophthalmopathy. RNA transcripts provided the source from which TCR beta CDR3 regions were amplified. First-round RT-PCR targeting the TCR CDR3 was performed with the HTBI primer set. TCRdb itself ran the multiplex PCR reads through MiXCR, one entry per CDR3 protein. The profile shows roughly 380,000 distinct CDR3 sequences, approximately 15% of them singletons. Trimming removed 4 bases at V and 5 bases at J, with 8 bases between. This CDR3 comprises 13 residues. Germline V gene lookup returns CDR1 SEHNR and CDR2 FQNEAQ (reference sequence).

V and J are TRBV7-9 and TRBJ2-2, with D possibly matching TRBD1 (6 bases). The sequencing input was blood. This TCR was recovered from a woman aged 55-69 years with Graves' hyperthyroidism. CDR3 loop: CASSSTGTGELFF. The CDR3 DNA reads as TGTGCCAGCAGCTCAACAGGGACCGGGGAGCTGTTTTTT.